This TCR beta chain was obtained from a study of OX40 agonist ivuxolimab in advanced cancers. Whole-study context: Patients took ivuxolimab, an agonistic anti-OX40 (CD134) antibody. The study gave patients intravenous ivuxolimab at 0.01 to 10 mg/kg every 2 weeks. Findings and caveats of the study: There was clonal expansion of CD4+ and CD8+ blood T cells by week 6 at 0.1 to 3.0 mg/kg.

As for this clone: Its antigen is still unknown.

Blood sampling was done at baseline, cycle 4 day 1, and cycle 7 day 1. Some clones are missing from TCRdb's copy, which holds only in-frame ones; the method was immunoSEQ multiplex PCR. Here the sample spans tens of thousands of clones, more than 80% being singletons. The clonotype comes from an adult with an advanced solid tumor such as melanoma, head and neck, liver or kidney cancer. Here the sequenced sample was CD4+ or CD8+ T cells sorted from blood, taken in a trial of the OX40 agonist ivuxolimab.

CDR3: CASTPTLYYEQYF. CDR3 nucleotides: TGTGCCAGCACCCCGACTCTCTACTACGAGCAGTACTTC. The chain joins TRBV6-1 to TRBJ2-7, with D uncertain. From germline, CDR1 is MNHNS and CDR2 SASEGT. With 7 bases removed from V and 3 bases from J, the gap between germline ends came to 13 bases. The length of the CDR3 is 13 residues.